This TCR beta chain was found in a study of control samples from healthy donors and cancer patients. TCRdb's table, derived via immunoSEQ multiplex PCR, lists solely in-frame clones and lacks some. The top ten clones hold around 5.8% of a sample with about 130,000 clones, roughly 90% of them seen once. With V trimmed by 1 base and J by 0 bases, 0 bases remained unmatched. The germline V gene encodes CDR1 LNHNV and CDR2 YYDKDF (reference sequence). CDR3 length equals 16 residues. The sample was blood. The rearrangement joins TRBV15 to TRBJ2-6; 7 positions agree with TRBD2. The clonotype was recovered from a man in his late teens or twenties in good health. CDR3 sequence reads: CATSRGGGSGANVLTF. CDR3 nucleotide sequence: TGTGCCACCAGCAGAGGGGGGGGCTCTGGGGCCAACGTCCTGACTTTC.